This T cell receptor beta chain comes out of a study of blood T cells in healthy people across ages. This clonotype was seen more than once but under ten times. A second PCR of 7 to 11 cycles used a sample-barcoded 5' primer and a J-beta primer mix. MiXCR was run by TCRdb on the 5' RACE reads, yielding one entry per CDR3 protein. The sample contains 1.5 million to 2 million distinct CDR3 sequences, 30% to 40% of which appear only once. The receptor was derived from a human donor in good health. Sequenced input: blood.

This CDR3 reads CASSQEWGGEGHTGELFF. DNA for the CDR3: TGCGCCAGCAGCCAAGAATGGGGTGGAGAGGGACACACCGGGGAGCTGTTTTTT. The chain employs TRBV4-3 and TRBJ2-2; the D call may be TRBD1 or TRBD2 (5 bases each). Germline V CDR1 and CDR2: LGHNA, YSLEER. V dropped 0 bases and J dropped 3 bases, with 17 bases sitting between them. CDR3 length: 18 amino acids.